These 18 T cell receptor beta chains came from one sample sequenced in a study of shared clonotypes between healthy human individuals. Assay used: immunoSEQ multiplex PCR; TCRdb lists only in-frame clones, some missing. The table records fewer than 650,000 clones, 70% to 80% of them present only once. Source material: PBMCs. Receptors originate from a woman aged 40 to 50 in good health. Some clones in this sample may be carry-over from other donors' samples.

The chain couples TRBV6-1 to TRBJ2-5; weak D call: TRBD1 (5 bases). The J call may be incorrect, as the DNA end agrees better with TRBJ2-7. This CDR3 is 12 amino acids long. Germline V gene sequence: CDR1 MNHNS, CDR2 SASEGT. This CDR3 is CASSAQGYEQYF. The DNA for the CDR3 is TGTGCCAGCAGTGCCCAGGGCTACGAGCAGTACTTC.

The chain has TRBV2 and TRBJ2-7, with 12 bases matching TRBD1. Germline V lookup: CDR1 SNHLY, CDR2 FYNNEI. V was clipped by 6 bases and J by 6 bases; unmatched bases: 6. CDR3 length equals 14 residues. CDR3 DNA: TGTGCCAGCAGACCTCCGGGACAGGGGGCCGAGCAGTACTTC. Its translation: CASRPPGQGAEQYF.

This chain connects TRBV4-3 to TRBJ1-1, with unresolved D. This CDR3 is 13 amino acids long. V was cut by 5 bases and J by 4 bases, with 11 bases left in between. The germline CDR1 and CDR2 sequences are LGHNA and YSLEER. The DNA for the CDR3 is TGCGCCAGCAGCTTGGACCCCTCCACTGAAGCTTTCTTT. Protein product: CASSLDPSTEAFF.

The V gene is TRBV18, the J gene TRBJ2-7; D unresolved. The CDR3 runs to 12 residues. Germline CDR1 reads KGHSH; CDR2 reads LQKENI. V gave up 3 bases and J gave up 6 bases, with 9 bases separating them. In nucleotides, the CDR3 is TGTGCCAGCTCACCTTCGACCGCCGAGCAGTACTTC. Amino acid sequence: CASSPSTAEQYF.

Concerning this clone itself: The identical CDR3 is also encoded by other nucleotide sequences in the sample. The V gene is TRBV27, the J gene TRBJ2-1; perhaps D is TRBD1 or TRBD2 (5 bases each). There are 15 residues in the CDR3. The ends were cut back, 4 bases at V and 8 bases at J, with 18 bases in the middle. The germline V gene encodes CDR1 MNHEY and CDR2 SMNVEV (reference sequence). CDR3 region: CASSSGSAGVDEQFF. The CDR3 DNA reads TGTGCCAGCAGTTCAGGGTCGGCGGGTGTCGATGAGCAGTTCTTC.

This clone was seen more than once but under ten times. The chain is built from TRBV27 and TRBJ2-7, with 7 nucleotides matching TRBD1. V gave up 10 bases and J gave up 5 bases; unmatched junction bases: 11. The CDR3 totals 13 residues. CDR1 is MNHEY, CDR2 SMNVEV, per germline (reference sequence). The CDR3 bases are TGTGCCACCAGACAGGGTTATTGGGACGAGCAGTACTTC. Its protein is CATRQGYWDEQYF.

The chain employs TRBV18 and TRBJ2-7, with 10 bases matching TRBD2. Per germline, CDR1 KGHSH and CDR2 LQKENI. This CDR3 region has 16 residues. V lost 3 bases and J lost 2; bases outside the gene matches: 7. The DNA of the CDR3 is TGTGCCAGCTCACCGAGGGGGCTAGCGGGAGCCTACGAGCAGTACTTC. This codes for CASSPRGLAGAYEQYF.

This clone was found a few times. The chain couples TRBV6-5 to TRBJ1-1, with unresolved D. Germline loops: CDR1 MNHEY, CDR2 SVGAGI. V was cut by 5 bases and J by 1 base, with 11 bases left in between. The CDR3 length is 14 residues. The CDR3 bases are TGTGCCAGCAGTCTCGGGTCCGGGAACACTGAAGCTTTCTTT. Encoded protein: CASSLGSGNTEAFF.

The rearrangement joins TRBV6-1 to TRBJ2-7; TRBD2 might be the D (5 bases). The V and J ends lost 7 bases and 3 bases respectively, with 13 bases between them. This CDR3 has 13 amino acids. Germline CDR1 reads MNHNS; CDR2 reads SASEGT. The CDR3 is CASNKGVFYEQYF. The CDR3 region has the DNA TGTGCCAGCAATAAGGGAGTTTTCTACGAGCAGTACTTC.

This clone was found a few times. The DNA is left out, because the CDR3 cannot be placed on it with certainty; the CDR3 is given as TCRdb lists it. The V and J genes are TRBV27 and TRBJ2-1; the table's TRBD1 call for D was not verified on the DNA. A total of 19 residues make up the CDR3, ends included. Per germline, CDR1 MNHEY and CDR2 SMNVEV (reference sequence). CDR3: CASSSSGQGRVFSYNEQFF.

The chain's CDR3 is CASRREFTSNQPQHF. The CDR3 DNA follows: TGTGCCAGCAGGCGGGAATTCACAAGCAATCAGCCCCAGCATTTT. The chain links TRBV2 to TRBJ1-5; D gene unclear. The germline gives CDR1 SNHLY, CDR2 FYNNEI. V was pared by 6 bases and J by 1 base, with 13 bases between. The CDR3 has 15 amino acids.

The rearrangement joins TRBV7-9 to TRBJ1-2, with D possibly TRBD1 on 5 matching bases. CDR1 and CDR2 (germline): SEHNR, FQNEAQ (reference sequence). This CDR3 is built from 13 residues. Trimming removed 3 bases at V and 10 bases at J, with 15 bases between. CDR3 sequence reads: CASSFLGQGVYTF. CDR3 sequence (DNA): TGTGCCAGCAGCTTTCTAGGTCAGGGTGTCTACACCTTC.

This CDR3 is CASSTPDTALEDGYTF. The CDR3 DNA reads TGTGCCAGTAGTACCCCGGACACGGCCCTGGAGGATGGCTACACCTTC. The genes are TRBV19 and TRBJ1-2, with D possibly TRBD1 on 5 matching bases. V was pared by 4 bases and J by 6 bases, with 21 bases between. CDR1 and CDR2 from the germline V gene are LNHDA and SQIVND (reference sequence). CDR3 length: 16 amino acids.

This clone came up many times. V gene TRBV5-1 combines with J gene TRBJ2-1; TRBD2 matches 11 bases. There are 15 residues in the CDR3. J was trimmed by 6 bases and V by 3 bases; bases with no gene match: 5. Germline CDR1 SGHRS, CDR2 YFSETQ. The CDR3 nucleotides are TGCGCCAGCAGCTCCACTAGCGGGAGTATCAATGAGCAGTTCTTC. Its translation: CASSSTSGSINEQFF.

This clone was counted a single time. The chain employs TRBV5-1 and TRBJ1-1; D is uncertain. The germline V gene has CDR1 SGHRS and CDR2 YFSETQ. V lost 0 bases and J lost 1, with 7 bases in between. This CDR3 is 14 amino acids long. The CDR3 protein is CASSLGRQNTEAFF. The CDR3 DNA reads as TGCGCCAGCAGCTTGGGGAGACAGAACACTGAAGCTTTCTTT.

This rearrangement joins TRBV11-3 to TRBJ1-1; D unclear. In germline, CDR1 is SGHNT, CDR2 YENEEA. This CDR3 comprises 13 residues. Trimming cost V 4 bases and J 3 bases, with 9 bases left between them. CDR3 residues: CASSSQSHTEAFF. CDR3 bases: TGTGCCAGCAGCTCACAAAGTCACACTGAAGCTTTCTTT.

The gene calls are TRBV18 and TRBJ2-7; the D gene is possibly TRBD1 (5 bases). This CDR3 region has 15 residues. The V gene lost 3 bases and the J gene lost 5 bases, with 17 bases spanning the gap. CDR1 and CDR2 (germline): KGHSH, LQKENI. CDR3 residues: CASSPQGLGADEQYF. CDR3 in DNA: TGTGCCAGCTCACCGCAGGGTCTCGGTGCCGACGAGCAGTACTTC.

The CDR3 DNA reads as TGTGCCAGCAGCAGACAGGATATTAACTATGGCTACACCTTC. It yields the protein CASSRQDINYGYTF. The V call is TRBV9, the J call TRBJ1-2, with D perhaps matching TRBD1 (6 bases). The CDR3 length is 14 residues. Germline V lookup: CDR1 SGDLS, CDR2 YYNGEE. Trimming left V 4 bases short and J 1 base short, with 11 bases between.